The 3 T cell receptor beta chains presented below share a single source sample, sequenced in a study of cytomegalovirus exposure and HLA in healthy donors. Amplification used 60 Vbeta primers and 13 Jbeta primers. Sequencing was performed with immunoSEQ multiplex PCR; in TCRdb, only in-frame clones are kept and a portion is missing. This table holds 85,000 to 130,000 clones, about four fifths found once. The sequenced material came from PBMCs. Receptors originate from a female donor in good health and CMV-seropositive.

The chain uses TRBV27 and TRBJ1-1, with 7 nucleotides matching TRBD1. V was clipped by 5 bases and J by 5 bases; unmatched bases: 11. CDR3 length: 15 residues. From germline, CDR1 is MNHEY and CDR2 SMNVEV (reference sequence). The CDR3 nucleotides read TGTGCCAGCAGTCCCGGACAGGCGGAAGGAACTGAAGCTTTCTTT. Translated: CASSPGQAEGTEAFF.

This chain uses TRBV9 with TRBJ1-6; weak D call: TRBD1 (5 bases). V was cut by 0 bases and J by 5 bases, with 15 bases left in between. Germline loops: CDR1 SGDLS, CDR2 YYNGEE. The CDR3 is made up of 17 amino acids. This chain's CDR3 is CASSVGPRIGDNSPLHF. CDR3 coding DNA: TGTGCCAGCAGCGTAGGACCCCGGATAGGGGATAATTCACCCCTCCACTTT.

This clone is a singleton in its sample. V gene TRBV7-2 combines with J gene TRBJ2-3; no firm D call. Germline V gives CDR1 SGHTA, CDR2 FQGNSA. Trimming removed 0 bases from V and 3 bases from J, with 7 bases in between. The CDR3 is made up of 14 amino acids. DNA of the CDR3: TGTGCCAGCAGCTTAGCGCCAGATACAGATACGCAGTATTTT. As protein: CASSLAPDTDTQYF.